The clone carrying this TCR beta chain was found once. The antigen remains undetermined. The sample comes from a study of T cell responses to AZD1222 COVID-19 vaccine. Study-wide context: Whether given at about 4 or about 12 weeks, second doses were pooled.

Some clones are missing from TCRdb's copy, which holds only in-frame ones; the method was immunoSEQ multiplex PCR. Seen here are more than 65,000 clones, 70% to 85% observed once, and the top ten hold around 21%. Findings of the study overall: Researchers took repertoire samples only after the peak T cell response had come. Mapped onto spike, vaccine-associated CD4 TCRs spanned it and were dominant at 160-218 and 743-854.

The receptor was derived from an adult in good health. Sample: peripheral blood, taken on day 0 of AZD1222 vaccination.

In DNA, the CDR3 is TGTGCCAGCAGCGTAGGAGGGCTAGCGGAATACACCGGGGAGCTGTTTTTT. Amino acids: CASSVGGLAEYTGELFF. V gene TRBV9 combines with J gene TRBJ2-2; 7 positions match TRBD2. The germline V gene encodes CDR1 SGDLS and CDR2 YYNGEE. With 0 bases clipped from V and 3 bases from J, the junction kept 8 bases outside the gene matches. The CDR3 has 17 amino acids.